This entry lists 27 T cell receptor beta chains sequenced from one sample in a study of PD-1 blockade in classical Hodgkin lymphoma. Exposure to brentuximab vedotin varied, and each patient had relapsed following autologous stem cell transplantation. Data came from immunoSEQ multiplex PCR; TCRdb stores just in-frame clones and leaves some out. Here the sample spans approximately 51,000 clones, over 60% being singletons. Sequences were derived from peripheral blood mononuclear cells (PBMCs), sampled before the second cycle of nivolumab. These receptors came from a human donor with classical Hodgkin lymphoma.

Relative to its sample, this clone is medium-sized. The chain employs TRBV7-8 and TRBJ1-2; D gene uncertain. V shed 4 bases and J shed 4 bases, with 19 bases lying between them. In germline, CDR1 is SGHVS, CDR2 FQNEAQ. CDR3 size: 16 residues. CDR3 protein: CASSSQKGNTFYGYTF. The CDR3 region has the DNA TGTGCCAGCAGCTCACAAAAAGGGAATACATTCTATGGCTACACCTTC.

The V and J genes are TRBV7-2 and TRBJ1-1; D remains unclear. The CDR3 loop spans 13 amino acids. Between the trimmed V and J ends, which lost 1 base and 3 bases, there was a span of 6 bases. The V gene's germline CDR1 is SGHTA and CDR2 FQGNSA. As DNA, the CDR3 is TGTGCCAGCAGCTTAGAGGTGGACACTGAAGCTTTCTTT. Its protein is CASSLEVDTEAFF. Variable domain in full (rest from reference TRBV7-2 and TRBJ1-1): GAGVSQSPSNKVTEKGKDVELRCDPISGHTALYWYRQSLGQGLEFLIYFQGNSAPDKSGLPSDRFSAERTGGSVSTLTIQRTQQEDSAVYLCASSLEVDTEAFFGQGTRLTVV.

The CDR3 DNA sequence: TGTGCCAGCACCAGTATGAGGGGGAGCTATGGCTACACCTTC. This sequence encodes CASTSMRGSYGYTF. This chain uses TRBV6-5 with TRBJ1-2; D possibly corresponds to TRBD1 (6 bases). The germline V gene encodes CDR1 MNHEY and CDR2 SVGAGI. This CDR3 is built from 14 residues. V was shortened by 7 bases and J by 4 bases, with 16 bases between the two germline ends.

This chain uses TRBV18 with TRBJ2-3; D is unclear. Trimming took off 3 bases at V and 8 bases at J, with 12 bases between the two ends. Germline CDR1 KGHSH, CDR2 LQKENI. The CDR3 totals 13 residues. CDR3 sequence reads: CASSPPLVSTQYF. DNA of the CDR3: TGTGCCAGCTCACCGCCCCTAGTGAGTACGCAGTATTTT.

The chain joins TRBV6-1 to TRBJ1-2; 11 positions agree with TRBD1. J gave up 8 bases and V 2 bases, and 4 bases lay outside the gene matches. This CDR3 has 14 amino acids. CDR1 and CDR2 (germline): MNHNS, SASEGT. For the CDR3, the DNA is TGTGCCAGCAGTGAAAGGGACAGGGGGTTAGGCTACACCTTC. Protein sequence: CASSERDRGLGYTF.

With respect to this clone: Other nucleotide sequences from this sample produce the same CDR3. The rearrangement uses TRBV10-3 and TRBJ2-7; 8 bases agree with TRBD1. Germline V lookup: CDR1 ENHRY, CDR2 SYGVKD. The J segment lost 0 bases and the V segment lost 6 bases, leaving 4 bases of the junction unmatched. The CDR3 loop spans 14 amino acids. CDR3 in amino acids: CAIREDRVSYEQYF. CDR3 coding DNA: TGTGCCATCAGGGAGGACAGGGTCTCCTACGAGCAGTACTTC.

This chain uses TRBV7-2 with TRBJ2-1; a weak D match, TRBD2 (7 bases). Germline CDR1 and CDR2: SGHTA and FQGNSA. Deletions cut 0 bases from V and 3 bases from J, with 15 bases between. The CDR3 runs to 17 residues. The CDR3 sequence is CASSLAGGGRYYNEQFF. For the CDR3, the DNA is TGTGCCAGCAGCTTAGCTGGGGGGGGCAGGTACTACAATGAGCAGTTCTTC.

This chain connects TRBV6-6 to TRBJ1-2, with D unclear. The CDR3 is 14 residues long. Germline V gene data show CDR1 as MNHNY and CDR2 as SVGAGI (reference sequence). The V and J ends lost 4 bases and 6 bases respectively, with 15 bases between them. The CDR3 coding sequence is TGTGCCAGCAGTTCCACCCTCTCAGGACATGGCTACACCTTC. It specifies CASSSTLSGHGYTF.

The chain employs TRBV6-5 and TRBJ1-2; D may be TRBD1 (5 bases). Trimming removed 5 bases from V and 7 bases from J, with 11 bases in between. CDR3 size: 12 residues. The germline gives CDR1 MNHEY, CDR2 SVGAGI. CDR3 region: CASSIAGSGYTF. The CDR3 region has the DNA TGTGCCAGCAGTATTGCAGGGTCTGGCTACACCTTC.

This rearrangement joins TRBV19 to TRBJ2-7, with a tentative D call TRBD1 (6 bases). With 7 bases removed from V and 7 bases from J, the gap between germline ends came to 17 bases. The CDR3 loop spans 13 amino acids. The V gene's germline CDR1 is LNHDA and CDR2 SQIVND (reference sequence). The CDR3 protein is CASTPGASWEQYF. CDR3 in DNA: TGTGCCAGTACCCCAGGGGCGTCGTGGGAGCAGTACTTC. Supplemented by reference TRBV19 and TRBJ2-7, the full variable domain reads DGGITQSPKYLFRKEGQNVTLSCEQNLNHDAMYWYRQDPGQGLRLIYYSQIVNDFQKGDIAEGYSVSREKKESFPLTVTSAQKNPTAFYLCASTPGASWEQYFGPGTRLTVT.

The chain recombines TRBV19 with TRBJ1-1; D might be TRBD1 (5 bases). Trimming stripped 5 bases from V and 7 bases from J, with 14 bases between. Germline CDR1 is LNHDA and CDR2 is SQIVND (reference sequence). The CDR3 runs to 13 residues. The CDR3 protein is CASSEGPRGEAFF. The CDR3 DNA reads TGTGCCAGTAGTGAGGGCCCGAGGGGTGAAGCTTTCTTT.

CDR3 amino acids: CASNLKGGGETQYF. In DNA form, the CDR3 reads TGTGCCAGCAACCTAAAGGGGGGAGGAGAGACCCAGTACTTC. V usage is TRBV7-2 and J usage is TRBJ2-5, with D perhaps assigned TRBD1 or TRBD2 (6 bases each). V dropped 7 bases and J dropped 4 bases, with 16 bases sitting between them. Germline V gives CDR1 SGHTA, CDR2 FQGNSA. CDR3 length: 14 amino acids.

V is TRBV7-3 and J is TRBJ2-7; TRBD2 matches at 13 bases. The CDR3 loop spans 15 amino acids. V gave up 5 bases and J gave up 7 bases; unmatched junction bases: 8. The germline V gene has CDR1 SGHTA and CDR2 FQGTGA. In DNA form, the CDR3 reads TGTGCCAGCAGCAGTACTAGCGGGAGGGCCGGGGAGCAGTACTTC. Translating gives CASSSTSGRAGEQYF.

In its sample, this clone was seen once. This chain connects TRBV27 to TRBJ1-1, with TRBD1 as a possible D gene (5 bases). In germline, CDR1 is MNHEY, CDR2 SMNVEV (reference sequence). Trimming left V 3 bases short and J 0 bases short, with 11 bases between. This CDR3 spans 15 amino acids. CDR3 sequence: CASSFGTGMNTEAFF. The CDR3, as DNA: TGTGCCAGCAGTTTCGGGACGGGCATGAACACTGAAGCTTTCTTT.

The rearrangement uses TRBV7-2 and TRBJ2-2; D is ambiguous. CDR3 size: 15 residues. Trimming removed 0 bases at V and 6 bases at J, with 11 bases between. Germline V gives CDR1 SGHTA, CDR2 FQGNSA. Here the CDR3 DNA reads TGTGCCAGCAGCTTAGCCCGGTCTAATGCCGGGGAGCTGTTTTTT. This translates into CASSLARSNAGELFF.

The rearrangement uses TRBV28 and TRBJ2-5; D remains ambiguous. This CDR3 has 11 amino acids. Trimming took 5 bases from V and 4 from J, leaving 5 bases between them. In germline, CDR1 is MDHEN, CDR2 SYDVKM. CDR3 loop: CASSRAETQYF. CDR3 nucleotide sequence: TGTGCCAGCAGTCGTGCAGAGACCCAGTACTTC.

This clone showed up just a few times. The chain couples TRBV7-2 to TRBJ2-6; D not certain. The CDR3 spans 11 residues. CDR1 is SGHTA, CDR2 FQGNSA, per germline. With 2 bases removed from V and 12 bases from J, the gap between germline ends came to 5 bases. The CDR3 region has the DNA TGTGCCAGCAGCTTATTGTCCGTCCTGACTTTC. Translated: CASSLLSVLTF.

The chain employs TRBV7-9 and TRBJ2-3; the D gene is possibly TRBD1 (6 bases). The CDR3 has 17 amino acids. V shed 7 bases and J shed 8 bases, with 28 bases lying between them. The V gene's germline CDR1 is SEHNR and CDR2 FQNEAQ (reference sequence). The CDR3 reads CASTLRGGPGLGGTQYF. The CDR3 coding sequence is TGTGCCAGCACCCTACGGGGTGGGCCTGGGTTAGGGGGTACGCAGTATTTT.

This clone has more than one count but fewer than ten. The chain uses TRBV15 and TRBJ1-5, with 7 bases identical to TRBD1. V trimming: 2 bases; J trimming: 5 bases; junction bases outside the gene matches: 3. Germline CDR1 LNHNV, CDR2 YYDKDF (reference sequence). This CDR3 has 14 amino acids. In nucleotides, the CDR3 is TGTGCCACCAGCAGACGGGACAGCTATCAGCCCCAGCATTTT. Translated: CATSRRDSYQPQHF.

The chain recombines TRBV29-1 with TRBJ2-1; the D is unclear. There are 11 residues in the CDR3. Germline V gene sequence: CDR1 SQVTM, CDR2 ANQGSEA. As DNA, the CDR3 is TGCAGTGGCGAAGGGATCAATGAGCAGTTCTTC. Translation: CSGEGINEQFF.

The table lists this clone with a few counts. The chain links TRBV7-6 to TRBJ1-1; TRBD1 agrees at 7 bases. The CDR3 runs 16 residues. V dropped 2 bases and J dropped 0; count of bases not matched to a gene: 6. Germline V gene sequence: CDR1 SGHVS, CDR2 FNYEAQ. The CDR3 sequence: CASSLRDSLMNTEAFF. As DNA, the CDR3 is TGTGCCAGCAGCTTAAGGGACAGCTTAATGAACACTGAAGCTTTCTTT.

This chain links TRBV7-2 with TRBJ2-7; D call uncertain. Per the germline V gene, CDR1 is SGHTA and CDR2 is FQGNSA. The CDR3 is 15 amino acids. Trimming took 0 bases from V and 7 from J, leaving 16 bases between them. DNA for the CDR3: TGTGCCAGCAGCTTAGCGCAGGCCCCCATAGGAGAGCAGTACTTC. As protein: CASSLAQAPIGEQYF.

The genes are TRBV10-1 and TRBJ2-1; TRBD1 matches at 9 bases. Per the germline V gene, CDR1 is WNHNN and CDR2 is SYGVQD (reference sequence). V was clipped by 7 bases and J by 2 bases; unmatched bases: 6. This CDR3 has 15 residues. CDR3 sequence: CASTPGQGTYNEQFF. In nucleotides, the CDR3 is TGCGCCAGCACCCCGGGACAGGGAACCTACAATGAGCAGTTCTTC.

CDR3 sequence: CASSPRDNYGYTF. DNA for the CDR3: TGTGCCAGCAGCCCTCGGGACAACTATGGCTACACCTTC. The chain recombines TRBV5-4 with TRBJ1-2; D perhaps matches TRBD1 (5 bases). Germline V gene data show CDR1 as SGHNT and CDR2 as YYREEE (reference sequence). The CDR3 is 13 residues long. V lost 4 bases and J 2 bases, leaving 9 bases between the germline ends. The variable domain in full, with the rest retrieved from reference TRBV5-4 and TRBJ1-2, is ETGVTQSPTHLIKTRGQQVTLRCSSQSGHNTVSWYQQALGQGPQFIFQYYREEENGRGNFPPRFSGLQFPNYSSELNVNALELDDSALYLCASSPRDNYGYTFGSGTRLTVV.

The V gene is TRBV7-2, the J gene TRBJ1-4, with a possible D match to TRBD1 (5 bases). The V gene lost 5 bases and the J gene lost 8 bases, with 9 bases spanning the gap. CDR1 is SGHTA and CDR2 is FQGNSA in the germline V gene. The CDR3 has 12 residues. The CDR3 loop reads CASSPQGEKLFF. The CDR3 DNA reads TGTGCCAGCAGCCCCCAGGGCGAAAAACTGTTTTTT.

The table lists this clone with a few counts. The V gene is TRBV6-6, the J gene TRBJ2-7; possible D gene TRBD2, 5 bases. CDR1 is MNHNY and CDR2 is SVGAGI in the germline V gene (reference sequence). This CDR3 is 14 amino acids long. The V end was cut by 2 bases, the J end by 3 bases, with 11 bases between. This CDR3 reads CASSYVGVGYEQYF. The CDR3 nucleotides read TGTGCCAGCAGTTACGTGGGAGTGGGCTACGAGCAGTACTTC.

V usage is TRBV4-1 and J usage is TRBJ2-7, with TRBD1 identical over 11 bases. V shed 3 bases, J shed 5 bases, and the junction held 3 bases outside the gene matches. This CDR3 has 14 residues. Germline lookup yields CDR1 MGHRA and CDR2 YSYEKL. CDR3 sequence reads: CASSHRDRGNEQYF. CDR3 nucleotides: TGCGCCAGCAGCCACCGGGACAGGGGGAACGAGCAGTACTTC.